These 7 T cell receptor beta chains share one sample of origin, sequenced in a study of blood T cell repertoires in COVID-19. Assay used: immunoSEQ multiplex PCR; TCRdb lists only in-frame clones, some missing. This table holds 250,000 or so clones, about four fifths found once. Sequenced input: peripheral blood. These receptors were taken from a man aged 25-40 years who had recovered from COVID-19.

The V call is TRBV11-2, the J call TRBJ1-1; D is undetermined. This CDR3 region has 14 residues. Germline CDR1 is SGHAT and CDR2 is FQNNGV. The V end lost 3 bases, the J end lost 1 base, and 9 bases lay between the germline ends. CDR3 in DNA: TGTGCCAGCAGCTTCGGTAGAGGGAACACTGAAGCTTTCTTT. Its protein product is CASSFGRGNTEAFF.

This clone was seen many times. This rearrangement joins TRBV28 to TRBJ1-3, with 7 bases fitting TRBD1. CDR1 is MDHEN and CDR2 is SYDVKM in the germline V gene. The length of the CDR3 is 15 residues. V lost 3 bases and J lost 2; bases outside the gene matches: 4. The CDR3 sequence: CASSFSGTAGNTIYF. The CDR3 nucleotides read TGTGCCAGCAGTTTTTCAGGGACAGCTGGAAACACCATATATTTT.

CDR3 in DNA: TGTGCCACCAGTGACACCGGGACAGGGGCCGCTGGCTACACCTTC. Its translation is CATSDTGTGAAGYTF. The chain is built from TRBV24-1 and TRBJ1-2; 10 nucleotides align to TRBD1. The CDR3 contains 15 residues. Germline loops: CDR1 KGHDR, CDR2 SFDVKD. Losses at the gene ends were 4 bases for V and 7 bases for J; bases not matched to a gene: 8.

The chain links TRBV19 to TRBJ1-5; no reliable D call. The germline V gene has CDR1 LNHDA and CDR2 SQIVND (reference sequence). The CDR3 is made up of 13 amino acids. V lost 5 bases and J 4 bases, leaving 9 bases between the germline ends. CDR3 sequence reads: CASSVQLNQPQHF. For the CDR3, the DNA is TGTGCCAGTAGTGTACAGCTGAATCAGCCCCAGCATTTT.

This clone has a single count. This chain links TRBV11-1 with TRBJ2-3; 10 bases align to TRBD2. The J segment lost 4 bases and the V segment lost 4 bases, leaving 8 bases of the junction unmatched. The CDR3 loop spans 16 amino acids. Germline CDR1 is SGHAT and CDR2 is FQDESV (reference sequence). CDR3: CASSSGRLAGADTQYF. DNA of the CDR3: TGTGCCAGCAGCTCGGGACGGCTAGCGGGGGCAGATACGCAGTATTTT.

This clone was seen once. J is TRBJ2-2 and V is TRBV7-2; unclear D gene. Germline CDR1 SGHTA, CDR2 FQGNSA. This CDR3 region has 14 residues. Between the trimmed V and J ends, which lost 5 bases and 4 bases, there was a span of 11 bases. The CDR3 is CASSPDRGTGELFF. DNA of the CDR3: TGTGCCAGCAGCCCCGACCGAGGCACCGGGGAGCTGTTTTTT.

This sequence joins TRBV11-2 and TRBJ1-5; D is undetermined. Trimming left V 1 base short and J 4 bases short, with 8 bases between. CDR1 and CDR2 from the germline V gene are SGHAT and FQNNGV. The CDR3 is made up of 14 amino acids. The CDR3 loop reads CASSLGAPNQPQHF. CDR3 bases: TGTGCCAGCAGCTTAGGGGCCCCTAATCAGCCCCAGCATTTT.